This T cell receptor beta chain was captured in a study of blood T cell repertoires in COVID-19. Sequenced by immunoSEQ multiplex PCR; TCRdb stores in-frame clones only, minus some. The profile covers roughly 150,000 clones, with over 75% appearing a single time and approximately 15% taken by the ten largest. CDR1 and CDR2 from the germline V gene are MNHEY and SMNVEV (reference sequence). This CDR3 region has 16 residues. V lost 6 bases to trimming and J lost 4 bases; unmatched junction nucleotides: 6. This clonotype originated in a woman in her 40s with acute or convalescent COVID-19. The sequenced sample consisted of peripheral blood. The chain employs TRBV27 and TRBJ2-2; 12 nucleotides agree with TRBD1. The CDR3 spells CASSPGTGGGTGELFF. The CDR3 bases are TGTGCCAGCAGCCCAGGGACAGGGGGCGGCACCGGGGAGCTGTTTTTT.